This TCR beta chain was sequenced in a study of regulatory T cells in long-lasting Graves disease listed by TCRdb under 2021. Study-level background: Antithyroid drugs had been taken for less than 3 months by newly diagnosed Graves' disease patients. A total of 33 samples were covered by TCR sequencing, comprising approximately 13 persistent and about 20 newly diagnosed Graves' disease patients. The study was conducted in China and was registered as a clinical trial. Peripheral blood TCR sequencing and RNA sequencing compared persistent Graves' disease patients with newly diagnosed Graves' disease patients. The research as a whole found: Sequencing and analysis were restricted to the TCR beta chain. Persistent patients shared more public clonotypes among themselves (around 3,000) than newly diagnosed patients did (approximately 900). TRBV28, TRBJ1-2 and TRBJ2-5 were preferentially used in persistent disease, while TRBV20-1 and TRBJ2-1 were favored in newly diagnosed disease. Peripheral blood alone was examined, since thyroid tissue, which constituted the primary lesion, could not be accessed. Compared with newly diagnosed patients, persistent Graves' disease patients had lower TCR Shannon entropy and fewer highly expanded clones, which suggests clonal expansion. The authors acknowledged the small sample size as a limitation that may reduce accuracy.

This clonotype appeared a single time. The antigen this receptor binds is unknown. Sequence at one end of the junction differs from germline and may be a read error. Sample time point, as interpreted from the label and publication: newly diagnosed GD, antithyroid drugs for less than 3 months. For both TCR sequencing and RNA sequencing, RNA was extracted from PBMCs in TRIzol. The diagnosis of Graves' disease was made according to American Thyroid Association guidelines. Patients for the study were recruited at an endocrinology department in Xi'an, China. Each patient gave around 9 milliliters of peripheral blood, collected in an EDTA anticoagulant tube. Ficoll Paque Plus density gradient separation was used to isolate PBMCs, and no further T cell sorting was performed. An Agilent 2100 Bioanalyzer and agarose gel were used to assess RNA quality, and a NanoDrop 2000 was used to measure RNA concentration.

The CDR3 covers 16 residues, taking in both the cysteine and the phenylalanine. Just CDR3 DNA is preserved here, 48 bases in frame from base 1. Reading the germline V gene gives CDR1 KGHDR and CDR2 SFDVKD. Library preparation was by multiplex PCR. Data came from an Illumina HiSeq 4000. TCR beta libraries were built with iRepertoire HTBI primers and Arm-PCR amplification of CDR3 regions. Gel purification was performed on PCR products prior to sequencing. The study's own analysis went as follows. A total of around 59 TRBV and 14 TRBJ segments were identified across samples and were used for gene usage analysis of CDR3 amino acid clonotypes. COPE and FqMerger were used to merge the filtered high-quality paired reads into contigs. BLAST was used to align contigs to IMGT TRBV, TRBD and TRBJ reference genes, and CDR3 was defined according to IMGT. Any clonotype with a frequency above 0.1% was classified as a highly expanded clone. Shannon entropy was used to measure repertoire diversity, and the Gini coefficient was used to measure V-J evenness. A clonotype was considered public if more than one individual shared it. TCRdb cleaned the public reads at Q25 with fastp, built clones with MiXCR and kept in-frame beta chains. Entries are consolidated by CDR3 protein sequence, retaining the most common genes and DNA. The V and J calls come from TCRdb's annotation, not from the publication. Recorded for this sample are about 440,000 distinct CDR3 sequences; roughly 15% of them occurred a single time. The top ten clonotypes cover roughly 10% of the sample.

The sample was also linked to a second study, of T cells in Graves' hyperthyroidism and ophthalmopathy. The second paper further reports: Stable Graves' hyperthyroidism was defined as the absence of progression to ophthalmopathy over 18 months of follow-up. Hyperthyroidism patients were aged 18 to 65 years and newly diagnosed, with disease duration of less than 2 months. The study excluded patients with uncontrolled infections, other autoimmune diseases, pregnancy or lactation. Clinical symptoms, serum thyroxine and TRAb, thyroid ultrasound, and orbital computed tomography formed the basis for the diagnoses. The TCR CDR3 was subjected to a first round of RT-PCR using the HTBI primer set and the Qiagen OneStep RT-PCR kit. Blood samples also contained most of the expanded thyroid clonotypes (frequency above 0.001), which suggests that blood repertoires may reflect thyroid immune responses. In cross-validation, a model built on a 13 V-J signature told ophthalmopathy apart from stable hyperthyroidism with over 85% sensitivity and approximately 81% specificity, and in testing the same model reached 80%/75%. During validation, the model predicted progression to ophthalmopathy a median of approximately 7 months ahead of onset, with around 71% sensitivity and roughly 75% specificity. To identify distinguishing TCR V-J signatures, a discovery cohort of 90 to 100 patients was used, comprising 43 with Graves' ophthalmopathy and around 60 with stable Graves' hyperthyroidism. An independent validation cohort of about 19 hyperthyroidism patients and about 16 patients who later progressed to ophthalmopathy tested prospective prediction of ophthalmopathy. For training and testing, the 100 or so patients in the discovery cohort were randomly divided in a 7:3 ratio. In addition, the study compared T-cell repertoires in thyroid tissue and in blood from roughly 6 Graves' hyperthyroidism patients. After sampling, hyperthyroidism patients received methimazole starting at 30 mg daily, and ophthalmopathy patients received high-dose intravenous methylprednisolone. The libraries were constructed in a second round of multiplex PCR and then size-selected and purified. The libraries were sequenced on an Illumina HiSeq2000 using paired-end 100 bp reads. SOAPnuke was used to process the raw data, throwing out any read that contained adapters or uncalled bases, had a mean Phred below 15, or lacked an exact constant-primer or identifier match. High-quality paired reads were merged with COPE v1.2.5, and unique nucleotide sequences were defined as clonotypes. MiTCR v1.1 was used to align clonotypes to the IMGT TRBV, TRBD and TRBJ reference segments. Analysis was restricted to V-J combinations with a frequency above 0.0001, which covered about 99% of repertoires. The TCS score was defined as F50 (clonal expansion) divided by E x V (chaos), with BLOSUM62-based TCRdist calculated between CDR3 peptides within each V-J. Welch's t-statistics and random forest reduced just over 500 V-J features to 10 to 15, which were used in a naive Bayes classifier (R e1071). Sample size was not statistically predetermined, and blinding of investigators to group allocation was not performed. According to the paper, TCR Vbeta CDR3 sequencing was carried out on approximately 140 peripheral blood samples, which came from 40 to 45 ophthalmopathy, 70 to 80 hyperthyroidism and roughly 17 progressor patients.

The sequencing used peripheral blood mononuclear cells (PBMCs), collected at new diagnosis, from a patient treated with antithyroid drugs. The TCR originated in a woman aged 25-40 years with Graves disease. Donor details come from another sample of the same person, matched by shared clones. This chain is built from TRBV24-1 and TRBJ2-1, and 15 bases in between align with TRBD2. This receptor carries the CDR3 CATSDPGTSGRNEQLF. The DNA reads TGTGCCACCAGTGACCCCGGGACTAGCGGGAGGAATGAGCAGCTCTTC.